These T cell receptor beta chains were read from a single sample in a study of blood T cells in healthy people across ages. TCRdb fed the 5' RACE reads into MiXCR, producing one record per CDR3 protein. The table records about a million distinct CDR3 sequences, about 53% of them present only once. The sequencing input was blood. Receptors were obtained from a woman in her fifties or sixties in good health. Both conserved end residues are part of each CDR3. Fields, in order: D gene, J gene, V gene, clone size, CDR3 DNA, CDR3 protein. D genes are given only for firm matches. Where a row states a size, it is once, few, many or the class of an expanded clone; other rows omit it.

d_call: .; j_call: TRBJ1-1; v_call: TRBV20-1; clone_size: .; cdr3_nt: TGCAGTGCTAGTACCGGCGACTTATTAACTGAAGCTTTCTTT; cdr3_aa: CSASTGDLLTEAFF
d_call: .; j_call: TRBJ1-1; v_call: TRBV6-6; clone_size: .; cdr3_nt: TGTGCCAGCAGTTACTCGATCCACAGATCGAACACTGAAGCTTTCTTT; cdr3_aa: CASSYSIHRSNTEAFF
d_call: .; j_call: TRBJ2-3; v_call: TRBV7-3; clone_size: few; cdr3_nt: TGTGCCAGCAGTCTAGACGGTCCCGCTACGCAGTATTTT; cdr3_aa: CASSLDGPATQYF
d_call: .; j_call: TRBJ2-7; v_call: TRBV29-1; clone_size: .; cdr3_nt: TGCAGCGTCGACGGGAGTGGATCCTACGAGCAGTACTTC; cdr3_aa: CSVDGSGSYEQYF
d_call: TRBD1; j_call: TRBJ2-7; v_call: TRBV20-1; clone_size: .; cdr3_nt: TGCAGTGCTAGAGATGGGGGACAGGTCTCCTACGAGCAGTACTTC; cdr3_aa: CSARDGGQVSYEQYF
d_call: TRBD2; j_call: TRBJ2-7; v_call: TRBV29-1; clone_size: .; cdr3_nt: TGCAGCGTTGCTACCGGGACTAGCGGCGACTACGAGCAGTACTTC; cdr3_aa: CSVATGTSGDYEQYF
d_call: TRBD2; j_call: TRBJ2-5; v_call: TRBV2; clone_size: .; cdr3_nt: TGTGCCAGCAGGACGGGACTAGCGATGAATGAGCAGTACTTC; cdr3_aa: CASRTGLAMNEQYF
d_call: TRBD2; j_call: TRBJ2-7; v_call: TRBV28; clone_size: few; cdr3_nt: TGTGCCAGCAGACCGGGACTAGTGCTATACGAGCAGTACTTC; cdr3_aa: CASRPGLVLYEQYF
d_call: TRBD1; j_call: TRBJ2-5; v_call: TRBV7-2; clone_size: few; cdr3_nt: TGTGCCAGCAGCTTAGAGGGACAGTTCCAAGAGACCCAGTACTTC; cdr3_aa: CASSLEGQFQETQYF
d_call: TRBD1; j_call: TRBJ2-1; v_call: TRBV29-1; clone_size: few; cdr3_nt: TGCAGCAACCGACAGGGGGCGCTTGCCGATGAGCAGTTCTTC; cdr3_aa: CSNRQGALADEQFF
d_call: TRBD2; j_call: TRBJ2-7; v_call: TRBV7-9; clone_size: few; cdr3_nt: TGTGCCAGCAGCCAGGGGCTAGCGGGAGGCGAGCAGTACTTC; cdr3_aa: CASSQGLAGGEQYF
d_call: TRBD2; j_call: TRBJ2-5; v_call: TRBV7-9; clone_size: .; cdr3_nt: TGTGCCAGCAGCTCGACTAGCGGGAGGGATAAAGAGACCCAGTACTTC; cdr3_aa: CASSSTSGRDKETQYF
d_call: TRBD2; j_call: TRBJ2-1; v_call: TRBV20-1; clone_size: few; cdr3_nt: TGCAGTGCTAGAGATCCAAGGCGAGCGGGGAACTACAATGAGCAGTTCTTC; cdr3_aa: CSARDPRRAGNYNEQFF
d_call: .; j_call: TRBJ2-4; v_call: TRBV30; clone_size: .; cdr3_nt: TGTGCCTGGAGTGTATTTTCCGGGGACATTCAGTACTTC; cdr3_aa: CAWSVFSGDIQYF
d_call: TRBD2; j_call: TRBJ2-1; v_call: TRBV10-3; clone_size: .; cdr3_nt: TGTGCCATCAGTGAGTCGAGCCTAGCGGGAGGTCTCAATGAGCAGTTCTTC; cdr3_aa: CAISESSLAGGLNEQFF
d_call: .; j_call: TRBJ2-1; v_call: TRBV30; clone_size: .; cdr3_nt: TGTGCCTGGAGTTCAACGTCTATTGGACGAAAAGGCAATGAGCAGTTCTTC; cdr3_aa: CAWSSTSIGRKGNEQFF
d_call: .; j_call: TRBJ2-1; v_call: TRBV12-5; clone_size: .; cdr3_nt: TGTGCTAGTGGAGGGGCTTCCTACAATGAGCAGTTCTTC; cdr3_aa: CASGGASYNEQFF
d_call: TRBD1; j_call: TRBJ2-7; v_call: TRBV6-6; clone_size: once; cdr3_nt: TGTGCCAGCACTGGTGGGACAGAGAAACCCTACGAGCAGTACTTC; cdr3_aa: CASTGGTEKPYEQYF
d_call: .; j_call: TRBJ2-2; v_call: TRBV6-1; clone_size: .; cdr3_nt: TGTGCCAGCAGAGTCCCGACGTGGCCCACCGGGGAGCTGTTTTTT; cdr3_aa: CASRVPTWPTGELFF
d_call: .; j_call: TRBJ2-7; v_call: TRBV6-6; clone_size: .; cdr3_nt: TGTGCCAGCAGTTACTCACTCCGGACGAGCTCCTACGAGCAGTACTTC; cdr3_aa: CASSYSLRTSSYEQYF
d_call: TRBD2; j_call: TRBJ2-3; v_call: TRBV5-5; clone_size: .; cdr3_nt: TGTGCCAGCAGCTCGAGACTAGCGGGAGCGGGAAGTAGCACAGATACGCAGTATTTT; cdr3_aa: CASSSRLAGAGSSTDTQYF
d_call: .; j_call: TRBJ2-3; v_call: TRBV27; clone_size: .; cdr3_nt: TGTGCCAGCAGTCCGTACAGGGTTCCCCACACAGATACGCAGTATTTT; cdr3_aa: CASSPYRVPHTDTQYF
d_call: TRBD1; j_call: TRBJ2-2; v_call: TRBV4-1; clone_size: .; cdr3_nt: TGCGCCAGCAGCCAAGGACAGGGATTAACCGGGGAGCTGTTTTTT; cdr3_aa: CASSQGQGLTGELFF
d_call: .; j_call: TRBJ2-1; v_call: TRBV10-3; clone_size: .; cdr3_nt: TGTGCCATCAGTCTTTTGCAGGGGGGGAACAATGAGCAGTTCTTC; cdr3_aa: CAISLLQGGNNEQFF
d_call: TRBD2; j_call: TRBJ2-1; v_call: TRBV6-4; clone_size: few; cdr3_nt: TGTGCCAGCAGTGACCCTGGACTAGCGACAAAGAATGAGCAGTTCTTC; cdr3_aa: CASSDPGLATKNEQFF
d_call: TRBD2; j_call: TRBJ2-7; v_call: TRBV6-2/TRBV6-3; clone_size: .; cdr3_nt: TGTGCCAGCAGTCCCCCCACGGGACTAGCGGGAGGGCCTTACGAGCAGTACTTC; cdr3_aa: CASSPPTGLAGGPYEQYF
d_call: TRBD1; j_call: TRBJ2-7; v_call: TRBV30; clone_size: .; cdr3_nt: TGTGCCTGGTCCGCCGGGACAGGGAGGTGGGAGCAGTACTTC; cdr3_aa: CAWSAGTGRWEQYF
d_call: .; j_call: TRBJ2-4; v_call: TRBV12-3/TRBV12-4; clone_size: .; cdr3_nt: TGTGCCAGCAGTCCCAAGCAGGGGCTGTCGGCCAAAAACATTCAGTACTTC; cdr3_aa: CASSPKQGLSAKNIQYF
d_call: TRBD2; j_call: TRBJ2-1; v_call: TRBV11-2; clone_size: many; cdr3_nt: TGTGCCAGCAGCTTAGGGAGTAGCGGGGTCTCCTCCTACAATGAGCAGTTCTTC; cdr3_aa: CASSLGSSGVSSYNEQFF
d_call: .; j_call: TRBJ2-5; v_call: TRBV7-2; clone_size: few; cdr3_nt: TGTGCCAGCAGCTTAAAGGCAGTCCAAGAGACCCAGTACTTC; cdr3_aa: CASSLKAVQETQYF
d_call: .; j_call: TRBJ2-1; v_call: TRBV27; clone_size: .; cdr3_nt: TGTGCCAGCAGTTTGCAGGGTTGGAATGAGCAGTTCTTC; cdr3_aa: CASSLQGWNEQFF
d_call: .; j_call: TRBJ2-1; v_call: TRBV7-2; clone_size: few; cdr3_nt: TGTGCCAGCAGCACAGCCCGAGCCAGCTACAATGAGCAGTTCTTC; cdr3_aa: CASSTARASYNEQFF
d_call: .; j_call: TRBJ2-3; v_call: TRBV18; clone_size: .; cdr3_nt: TGTGCCAGCTCACCAGAAAGGTTTCCCAACACAGATACGCAGTATTTT; cdr3_aa: CASSPERFPNTDTQYF
d_call: .; j_call: TRBJ1-1; v_call: TRBV20-1; clone_size: .; cdr3_nt: TGCAGTGGCCATTGGAGGAAGGGGAGGACTGAAGCTTTCTTT; cdr3_aa: CSGHWRKGRTEAFF
d_call: .; j_call: TRBJ2-1; v_call: TRBV6-5; clone_size: few; cdr3_nt: TGTGCCAGCAGTTACCGACCCCGGGATGAGCAGTTCTTC; cdr3_aa: CASSYRPRDEQFF
d_call: .; j_call: TRBJ2-7; v_call: TRBV7-2; clone_size: .; cdr3_nt: TGTGCCAGCAGCTTCGGGGAAAGCTCCTACGAGCAGTACTTC; cdr3_aa: CASSFGESSYEQYF
d_call: .; j_call: TRBJ2-1; v_call: TRBV24-1; clone_size: .; cdr3_nt: TGTGCCACCAGTGATTTACCTTCGGATCGGCAGTTCTTC; cdr3_aa: CATSDLPSDRQFF
d_call: .; j_call: TRBJ2-4; v_call: TRBV20-1; clone_size: .; cdr3_nt: TGCAGTGTGAATGGGCTAGCCAAAAACATTCAGTACTTC; cdr3_aa: CSVNGLAKNIQYF
d_call: .; j_call: TRBJ2-2; v_call: TRBV9; clone_size: .; cdr3_nt: TGTGCCAGCACTCAGAGGGGAGGGAACACCGGGGAGCTGTTTTTT; cdr3_aa: CASTQRGGNTGELFF
d_call: .; j_call: TRBJ2-7; v_call: TRBV21-1; clone_size: .; cdr3_nt: TGTGCCGGCCTTTGTCTAGCGGAGTACGAGCAGTACTTC; cdr3_aa: CAGLCLAEYEQYF
d_call: .; j_call: TRBJ2-3; v_call: TRBV12-3/TRBV12-4; clone_size: .; cdr3_nt: TGTGCCAGCAGTTTTTATACAGATATGCAGTATTTT; cdr3_aa: CASSFYTDMQYF
d_call: .; j_call: TRBJ1-2; v_call: TRBV7-2; clone_size: .; cdr3_nt: TGTGCCAGCAGCTTAACAAGAGAAGGCACCTTC; cdr3_aa: CASSLTREGTF
d_call: TRBD1; j_call: TRBJ2-1; v_call: TRBV20-1; clone_size: .; cdr3_nt: TGCAGTGCTTATAGACAGGGTTTGAGAGATGAGCAGTTCTTC; cdr3_aa: CSAYRQGLRDEQFF
d_call: TRBD2; j_call: TRBJ2-5; v_call: TRBV6-2/TRBV6-3; clone_size: few; cdr3_nt: TGTGCCAGCAGTACTAGCGTGGAGACCCAGTACTTC; cdr3_aa: CASSTSVETQYF
d_call: .; j_call: TRBJ2-3; v_call: TRBV4-1; clone_size: .; cdr3_nt: TGCGCCAGCAGCCAAGATCCCGGCTTAAATACGCAGTATTTT; cdr3_aa: CASSQDPGLNTQYF
d_call: .; j_call: TRBJ2-5; v_call: TRBV20-1; clone_size: once; cdr3_nt: TGCAGTGCTAGTCCCGGGAACCAAGAGACCCAGTACTTC; cdr3_aa: CSASPGNQETQYF
d_call: .; j_call: TRBJ2-7; v_call: TRBV27; clone_size: few; cdr3_nt: TGTGCCAGCAGTTCACCAGGACAGAAAATCTACGAGCAGTACTTC; cdr3_aa: CASSSPGQKIYEQYF
d_call: TRBD1; j_call: TRBJ1-1; v_call: TRBV20-1; clone_size: .; cdr3_nt: TGCAGTATAAACCGGGACAGGTTCACTGAAGCTTTCTTT; cdr3_aa: CSINRDRFTEAFF
d_call: .; j_call: TRBJ1-2; v_call: TRBV28; clone_size: few; cdr3_nt: TGTGCCAGCAGACCAGCTAGGGGCTACACCTTC; cdr3_aa: CASRPARGYTF
d_call: .; j_call: TRBJ1-1; v_call: TRBV3-1; clone_size: few; cdr3_nt: TGTGCCAGCAGCCTAAACCCACTTCCGTCAGAAGCTTTCTTT; cdr3_aa: CASSLNPLPSEAFF
d_call: .; j_call: TRBJ1-5; v_call: TRBV12-3/TRBV12-4; clone_size: .; cdr3_nt: TGTGCCAGCAGACCTACAGGGACGAATCAGCCCCAGCATTTT; cdr3_aa: CASRPTGTNQPQHF
d_call: .; j_call: TRBJ2-7; v_call: TRBV28; clone_size: .; cdr3_nt: TGTGCCAGCAGTTCCCCGACTAGTCGAAGCTCCTACGAGCAGTACTTT; cdr3_aa: CASSSPTSRSSYEQYF
d_call: .; j_call: TRBJ1-2; v_call: TRBV7-9; clone_size: few; cdr3_nt: TGTGCCAGCAGCTTGGGGACGGTTTATGGCTACACCTTC; cdr3_aa: CASSLGTVYGYTF